Listed here are 28 T cell receptor beta chains from one sample, sequenced in a study of blood T cell repertoires in COVID-19. Generated by immunoSEQ multiplex PCR, the TCRdb table keeps only in-frame clones and is missing some. The sample records some 290,000 clones, more than 75% being singletons. The sample taken for sequencing was PBMCs or T cells enriched from blood (not recorded which). The receptors were gathered from a woman aged 40 to 50 with acute COVID-19.

The gene calls are TRBV5-4 and TRBJ2-3; tentatively, D is TRBD1 (5 bases). The V gene lost 6 bases and the J gene lost 2 bases, with 13 bases spanning the gap. The CDR3 consists of 14 residues. Germline values: CDR1 SGHNT, CDR2 YYREEE (reference sequence). The CDR3 DNA reads TGTGCCAGCACCCAGGGTGGCTACACAGATACGCAGTATTTT. Translated, it gives CASTQGGYTDTQYF.

This chain uses TRBV5-5 with TRBJ1-1; perhaps TRBD1 as D (6 bases). CDR1 and CDR2 (germline): SGHKS, YYEKEE (reference sequence). V was cut by 2 bases and J by 0 bases, with 14 bases left in between. There are 16 residues in the CDR3. CDR3 nucleotide sequence: TGTGCCAGCAGCTTAGTGACAGGAGTAATGAACACTGAAGCTTTCTTT. Translation gives CASSLVTGVMNTEAFF.

The chain is built from TRBV7-3 and TRBJ2-3; unclear D gene. CDR1 SGHTA and CDR2 FQGTGA come from the germline V gene. V lost 2 bases and J 3 bases, leaving 6 bases between the germline ends. The CDR3 extends over 13 amino acids. In DNA form, the CDR3 reads TGTGCCAGCAGCTTACCAGTGACAGATACGCAGTATTTT. It codes for CASSLPVTDTQYF.

This clone turned up a few times. The chain joins TRBV5-8 to TRBJ1-2; no definite D call. V lost 1 base and J lost 4, with 8 bases in between. Germline V gene data show CDR1 as SGHTS and CDR2 as YDEGEE. The CDR3 totals 13 residues. The CDR3 reads CASSLSGFYGYTF. CDR3 sequence (DNA): TGTGCCAGCAGCTTGTCGGGATTCTATGGCTACACCTTC.

The rearrangement uses TRBV6-2 or TRBV6-3 and TRBJ2-5, with a tentative D call TRBD2 (5 bases). Germline CDR1 is MNHEY and CDR2 is SVGEGT. The CDR3 is 11 amino acids. The germline V and J ends were trimmed by 2 bases and 11 bases, with 9 bases remaining between them. CDR3 sequence (DNA): TGTGCCAGCAGTTACACGGGAACTCAGTACTTC. This sequence encodes CASSYTGTQYF.

The genes are TRBV7-9 and TRBJ2-7; 7 bases align to TRBD1. V was clipped by 2 bases and J by 2 bases; unmatched bases: 9. The CDR3 loop spans 16 amino acids. CDR1 and CDR2 from the germline V gene are SEHNR and FQNEAQ (reference sequence). The CDR3: CASSLLGGLPPYEQYF. CDR3 coding DNA: TGTGCCAGCAGCTTATTAGGGGGCTTACCCCCCTACGAGCAGTACTTC.

The V and J genes are TRBV2 and TRBJ1-2; TRBD1 matches 8 bases. The CDR3 sequence is 14 residues long. Losses at the gene ends were 4 bases for V and 7 bases for J; bases not matched to a gene: 8. Per germline, CDR1 SNHLY and CDR2 FYNNEI. This CDR3 is CASSVLVTGVGYTF. CDR3 in DNA: TGTGCCAGCAGTGTTTTAGTGACAGGGGTTGGCTACACCTTC.

This clone was seen only once. The genes are TRBV5-1 and TRBJ2-7, with a weak D call TRBD1 (5 bases). Germline V CDR1 and CDR2: SGHRS, YFSETQ. The CDR3 has 15 residues. The V end was cut by 0 bases, the J end by 5 bases, with 15 bases between. The chain's CDR3 is CASSLGGREVDEQYF. The CDR3 bases are TGCGCCAGCAGCTTGGGGGGCCGCGAGGTAGACGAGCAGTACTTC.

This chain links TRBV29-1 with TRBJ2-1; no clear D. This CDR3 is built from 10 residues. Germline CDR1 and CDR2: SQVTM and ANQGSEA. V dropped 4 bases and J dropped 6 bases, with 4 bases sitting between them. The CDR3 region is CSVGVNEQFF. The CDR3 nucleotides are TGCAGCGTTGGAGTCAATGAGCAGTTCTTC.

This chain joins TRBV9 and TRBJ2-2; TRBD1 agrees at 10 bases. The V segment lost 4 bases and the J segment 8 bases; nucleotides outside the gene matches: 11. The CDR3 runs 16 residues. Germline V lookup: CDR1 SGDLS, CDR2 YYNGEE. Here the CDR3 reads CASSPYDRGLGGELFF. Written as DNA, the CDR3 is TGTGCCAGCAGCCCCTACGACAGGGGGCTTGGTGGGGAGCTGTTTTTT.

The rearrangement joins TRBV19 to TRBJ1-2, with no clear D. With 3 bases removed from V and 2 bases from J, the gap between germline ends came to 10 bases. The CDR3 spans 14 residues. The germline V gene encodes CDR1 LNHDA and CDR2 SQIVND (reference sequence). The CDR3 region has the DNA TGTGCCAGTAGTATGGGCCTACCCAACTATGGCTACACCTTC. Its translation: CASSMGLPNYGYTF.

CDR3 bases: TGTGCCAGCAGTTACGCGCTTCAAGAGACCCAGTACTTC. Translation gives CASSYALQETQYF. The chain links TRBV6-2 or TRBV6-3 to TRBJ2-5, with D uncertain. This CDR3 is built from 13 residues. Trimming stripped 2 bases from V and 2 bases from J, with 6 bases between. Germline CDR1 and CDR2: MNHEY and SVGEGT.

This chain connects TRBV15 to TRBJ1-4; 9 bases are a match to TRBD1. Per the germline V gene, CDR1 is LNHNV and CDR2 is YYDKDF (reference sequence). V trimming: 2 bases; J trimming: 6 bases; junction bases outside the gene matches: 4. This CDR3 has 15 residues. The CDR3 loop reads CATSRLTGGDEKLFF. As DNA, the CDR3 is TGTGCCACCAGCAGATTGACAGGGGGAGATGAAAAACTGTTTTTT. The full variable domain, with the rest looked up from reference TRBV15 and TRBJ1-4, is DAMVIQNPRYQVTQFGKPVTLSCSQTLNHNVMYWYQQKSSQAPKLLFHYYDKDFNNEADTPDNFQSRRPNTSFCFLDIRSPGLGDTAMYLCATSRLTGGDEKLFFGSGTQLSVL.

CDR3 coding DNA: TGTGCCAGCAGTGAACTATTCCGATTACGGAACACTGAAGCTTTCTTT. The encoded protein is CASSELFRLRNTEAFF. The genes are TRBV2 and TRBJ1-1; D is undetermined. The germline V and J ends were trimmed by 2 bases and 1 base, with 14 bases remaining between them. This CDR3 contains 16 residues. In germline, CDR1 is SNHLY, CDR2 FYNNEI.

The chain links TRBV11-3 to TRBJ2-5; D is perhaps TRBD1 (5 bases). The germline V gene has CDR1 SGHNT and CDR2 YENEEA. The CDR3 consists of 13 residues. Trimming left V 5 bases short and J 2 bases short, with 9 bases between. The CDR3 here is CASSNRQQETQYF. Written as DNA, the CDR3 is TGTGCCAGCAGCAACCGACAGCAAGAGACCCAGTACTTC.

This chain connects TRBV19 to TRBJ1-1; D is perhaps TRBD1 (6 bases). Germline assignment: CDR1 LNHDA and CDR2 SQIVND (reference sequence). There are 15 residues in the CDR3. Trimming stripped 6 bases from V and 1 base from J, with 15 bases between. CDR3: CASRDGGRWNTEAFF. The DNA of the CDR3 is TGTGCCAGTAGGGACGGGGGGCGATGGAACACTGAAGCTTTCTTT.

This clone has only one observation. The chain carries TRBV5-8 and TRBJ2-1, with D tentatively TRBD2 (5 bases). This CDR3 is 13 amino acids long. CDR1 SGHTS and CDR2 YDEGEE come from the germline V gene. The V end lost 5 bases, the J end lost 4 bases, and 10 bases lay between the germline ends. CDR3 bases: TGTGCCAGCAGGCCTCGGGGATACAATGAGCAGTTCTTC. It specifies CASRPRGYNEQFF. Looking up the rest from reference TRBV5-8 and TRBJ2-1 gives the full variable domain: EAGVTQSPTHLIKTRGQQATLRCSPISGHTSVYWYQQALGLGLQFLLWYDEGEERNRGNFPPRFSGRQFPNYSSELNVNALELEDSALYLCASRPRGYNEQFFGPGTRLTVL.

The chain recombines TRBV27 with TRBJ2-1; D gene uncertain. This CDR3 contains 12 residues. Trimming took off 2 bases at V and 7 bases at J, with 6 bases between the two ends. CDR1 is MNHEY and CDR2 is SMNVEV in the germline V gene (reference sequence). CDR3 sequence reads: CASSLPGNEQFF. CDR3 bases: TGTGCCAGCAGTTTACCGGGTAATGAGCAGTTCTTC.

This chain's CDR3 is CASRIEGSSYNSPLHF. CDR3 DNA sequence: TGCGCCAGCAGGATAGAAGGGAGCTCCTATAATTCACCCCTCCACTTT. V gene TRBV5-1 combines with J gene TRBJ1-6; D unclear. In germline, CDR1 is SGHRS, CDR2 YFSETQ. This CDR3 contains 16 residues. The germline V and J ends were trimmed by 5 bases and 0 bases, with 12 bases remaining between them.

This chain uses TRBV29-1 with TRBJ2-1; a possible D gene is TRBD1 (5 bases). Per the germline V gene, CDR1 is SQVTM and CDR2 is ANQGSEA. Trimming cost V 5 bases and J 4 bases, with 6 bases left between them. The CDR3 extends over 11 amino acids. The CDR3 DNA reads as TGCAGCGTTCAGGGTTACAATGAGCAGTTCTTC. Its translation is CSVQGYNEQFF.

This clone was seen a few times. The chain uses TRBV4-1 and TRBJ2-1, with 10 positions matching TRBD2. Per the germline V gene, CDR1 is MGHRA and CDR2 is YSYEKL. This CDR3 comprises 15 residues. Unmatched junction bases numbered 16, after V lost 4 bases and J lost 16 bases. The CDR3 reads CASSLPSGGAQRVFF. For the CDR3, the DNA is TGCGCCAGCAGCCTCCCCAGCGGGGGGGCCCAGCGGGTTTTCTTC.

The V call is TRBV15, the J call TRBJ2-3; TRBD2 matches 13 bases. CDR1 is LNHNV and CDR2 is YYDKDF in the germline V gene (reference sequence). The J segment lost 9 bases and the V segment lost 1 base, leaving 7 bases of the junction unmatched. The CDR3 sequence is 16 residues long. The CDR3 nucleotides read TGTGCCACCAGCAGAGGTCGGACTAGCGGGAGAAGGACGCAGTATTTT. It codes for CATSRGRTSGRRTQYF.

The V and J genes are TRBV7-3 and TRBJ2-6; possible D gene TRBD1, 5 bases. This CDR3 has 15 residues. Germline V gene sequence: CDR1 SGHTA, CDR2 FQGTGA. Trimming shortened V by 5 bases and J by 1 base, and 9 bases separated the two germline ends. CDR3 residues: CASSIDSSGANVLTF. The DNA of the CDR3 is TGTGCCAGCAGCATCGACAGTTCTGGGGCCAACGTCCTGACTTTC.

The chain uses TRBV5-1 and TRBJ1-1; D not certain. V was pared by 4 bases and J by 2 bases, with 12 bases between. In germline, CDR1 is SGHRS, CDR2 YFSETQ. The CDR3 loop spans 14 amino acids. CDR3 sequence: CASSASPGNTEAFF. In DNA form, the CDR3 reads TGCGCCAGCAGCGCGTCACCAGGAAACACTGAAGCTTTCTTT.

The chain recombines TRBV7-2 with TRBJ1-3, with 8 bases matching TRBD1. CDR3 size: 15 residues. V dropped 1 base and J dropped 8; count of bases not matched to a gene: 7. Germline CDR1 SGHTA, CDR2 FQGNSA. CDR3 bases: TGTGCCAGCAGCTTAGTGGGGACAGGTGCGGACACCATATATTTT. This codes for CASSLVGTGADTIYF.

The chain recombines TRBV4-1 with TRBJ1-1, with unresolved D. The CDR3 runs to 15 residues. Germline CDR1 and CDR2: MGHRA and YSYEKL. V was cut by 2 bases and J by 1 base, with 11 bases left in between. CDR3 bases: TGCGCCAGCAGCCAAATGATCGTGAGGAACACTGAAGCTTTCTTT. It yields the protein CASSQMIVRNTEAFF.

The V call is TRBV10-3, the J call TRBJ1-6, with TRBD1 as a possible D gene (6 bases). Trimming took 11 bases from V and 5 from J, leaving 19 bases between them. Germline V gene sequence: CDR1 ENHRY, CDR2 SYGVKD. The CDR3 is made up of 15 amino acids. CDR3 protein: CACREGKGDNSPLHF. The CDR3 region has the DNA TGTGCCTGCCGGGAGGGGAAGGGGGATAATTCACCCCTCCACTTT.

The rearrangement joins TRBV11-3 to TRBJ1-1; 7 nucleotides agree with TRBD1. V lost 3 bases, J lost 0 bases, and 1 base stayed unmatched. The CDR3 runs to 14 residues. Germline CDR1 is SGHNT and CDR2 is YENEEA. The CDR3 loop reads CASSFRGMNTEAFF. CDR3 bases: TGTGCCAGCAGCTTCAGGGGGATGAACACTGAAGCTTTCTTT.